The 31 T cell receptor beta chains in this list originate from one sample, sequenced in a study of neoadjuvant nivolumab and ipilimumab in lung cancer. Produced via immunoSEQ multiplex PCR; TCRdb's table is partial and in-frame only. The data contain some 4,000 clones, 81% of them singletons. Source: normal lung tissue adjacent to the tumor, taken after neoadjuvant nivolumab, alone or with ipilimumab, at or shortly before surgery. The receptor set was obtained from an adult with non-small cell lung cancer. Some clones in this sample may be carry-over from other donors' samples.

V usage is TRBV7-2 and J usage is TRBJ2-1; maybe TRBD1 (6 bases). Germline CDR1 and CDR2: SGHTA and FQGNSA. The V gene lost 0 bases and the J gene lost 7 bases, with 10 bases spanning the gap. The CDR3 extends over 14 amino acids. This CDR3 reads CASSLAGQENEQFF. The CDR3, as DNA: TGTGCCAGCAGCTTAGCGGGACAAGAGAATGAGCAGTTCTTC.

The chain combines TRBV29-1 with TRBJ2-7; 10 positions match TRBD1. The junction had 12 bases not matched to a gene; V was cut back by 1 base and J by 0 bases. This CDR3 has 18 residues. CDR1 SQVTM and CDR2 ANQGSEA come from the germline V gene. DNA for the CDR3: TGCAGCGTTGAAGTTCCGGGACAGGGGACTCCGAGCTCCTACGAGCAGTACTTC. This sequence encodes CSVEVPGQGTPSSYEQYF.

The chain has TRBV4-1 and TRBJ2-7; perhaps TRBD2 as D (5 bases). Germline loops: CDR1 MGHRA, CDR2 YSYEKL. V lost 0 bases and J 0 bases, leaving 9 bases between the germline ends. This CDR3 is 15 amino acids long. This chain's CDR3 is CASSQETGSSYEQYF. Here the CDR3 DNA reads TGCGCCAGCAGCCAAGAGACGGGGAGCTCCTACGAGCAGTACTTC.

A few counts support this clone. The chain employs TRBV5-1 and TRBJ2-3, with 10 nucleotides matching TRBD1. V shed 0 bases, J shed 4 bases, and the junction held 5 bases outside the gene matches. Germline lookup yields CDR1 SGHRS and CDR2 YFSETQ. The CDR3 spans 16 residues. CDR3 sequence (DNA): TGCGCCAGCAGCTTGGGGGACAGGGGATCCCCAGATACGCAGTATTTT. Protein product: CASSLGDRGSPDTQYF. Full variable domain (missing parts from reference TRBV5-1 and TRBJ2-3): KAGVTQTPRYLIKTRGQQVTLSCSPISGHRSVSWYQQTPGQGLQFLFEYFSETQRNKGNFPGRFSGRQFSNSRSEMNVSTLELGDSALYLCASSLGDRGSPDTQYFGPGTRLTVL.

The V and J genes are TRBV5-1 and TRBJ2-7, with D unclear. The V end lost 4 bases, the J end lost 0 bases, and 5 bases lay between the germline ends. Germline CDR1 is SGHRS and CDR2 is YFSETQ. The CDR3 consists of 12 residues. CDR3 bases: TGCGCCAGCAGCCCTAGCTCCTACGAGCAGTACTTC. It yields the protein CASSPSSYEQYF.

The chain joins TRBV10-3 to TRBJ2-7; D gene unclear. CDR3 length equals 14 residues. The germline V gene has CDR1 ENHRY and CDR2 SYGVKD. V lost 0 bases to trimming and J lost 4 bases, with 10 bases between them. The CDR3: CAISESATGYEQYF. Here the CDR3 DNA reads TGTGCCATCAGTGAGTCGGCCACGGGTTACGAGCAGTACTTC.

The rearrangement joins TRBV15 to TRBJ1-1, with a possible D match to TRBD1 (5 bases). From germline, CDR1 is LNHNV and CDR2 YYDKDF (reference sequence). The CDR3 length is 15 residues. Trimming left V 3 bases short and J 0 bases short, with 11 bases between. This CDR3 reads CATSRPGRLNTEAFF. CDR3 DNA sequence: TGTGCCACCAGCAGGCCGGGACGGCTGAACACTGAAGCTTTCTTT.

The J gene is TRBJ1-2, the V gene TRBV18, with 8 bases aligning to TRBD1. J was trimmed by 6 bases and V by 3 bases; bases with no gene match: 9. CDR1 is KGHSH, CDR2 LQKENI, per germline. The CDR3 runs 15 residues. The CDR3 DNA follows: TGTGCCAGCTCACCGTCGGCAGGGGGCAAGGATGGCTACACCTTC. It codes for CASSPSAGGKDGYTF.

This clone was picked up one time. The chain employs TRBV12-2 and TRBJ2-2. TRBV12-2 is marked as a pseudogene. The CDR3 extends over 17 amino acids. The CDR3 nucleotides read TGTGCAAGTCGCTTTTCCTCCCGGAGGTGGGGGAACGGGGAGCTGTTTTTT. Amino acid sequence: CASRFSSRRWGNGELFF.

V and J are TRBV27 and TRBJ2-7; the D is unclear. The CDR3 contains 13 residues. V gave up 1 base and J gave up 4 bases, with 8 bases separating them. Germline CDR1 reads MNHEY; CDR2 reads SMNVEV (reference sequence). The CDR3 DNA is TGTGCCAGCAGTTTATATGCTACTTACGAGCAGTACTTC. As protein: CASSLYATYEQYF.

The rearrangement links TRBV7-2 to TRBJ2-3; D unclear. CDR1 and CDR2 (germline): SGHTA, FQGNSA. Deletions cut 8 bases from V and 1 base from J, with 16 bases between. The CDR3 is made up of 15 amino acids. The CDR3 protein is CASSLSPRRTDTQYF. As DNA, the CDR3 is TGTGCCAGCTCCCTCTCCCCGCGACGCACAGATACGCAGTATTTT.

The DNA for the CDR3 is TGCGCCAGCAGCGATCCCGACAGCTATGGCTACACCTTC. Amino acids: CASSDPDSYGYTF. This rearrangement joins TRBV5-1 to TRBJ1-2; TRBD1 might be the D (5 bases). The CDR3 sequence is 13 residues long. V was pared by 4 bases and J by 4 bases, with 11 bases between. From germline, CDR1 is SGHRS and CDR2 YFSETQ.

The genes are TRBV7-9 and TRBJ1-1; a weak D match, TRBD1 (5 bases). Germline values: CDR1 SEHNR, CDR2 FQNEAQ (reference sequence). This CDR3 spans 14 amino acids. V lost 2 bases to trimming and J lost 3 bases, with 10 bases between them. CDR3 coding DNA: TGTGCCAGCAGCTTACCGCAGGGTCACACTGAAGCTTTCTTT. Protein product: CASSLPQGHTEAFF. The variable domain in full, with the rest retrieved from reference TRBV7-9 and TRBJ1-1, is DTGVSQNPRHKITKRGQNVTFRCDPISEHNRLYWYRQTLGQGPEFLTYFQNEAQLEKSRLLSDRFSAERPKGSFSTLEIQRTEQGDSAMYLCASSLPQGHTEAFFGQGTRLTVV.

J is TRBJ1-3 and V is TRBV4-2, with 10 bases aligning to TRBD1. Germline values: CDR1 LGHNA, CDR2 YNFKEQ. This CDR3 region has 16 residues. Trimming at V came to 1 base and at J to 3 bases, leaving 3 bases not matched to a gene. The DNA for the CDR3 is TGTGCCAGCAGCCAAGGGACAGGGGGAGGTGGAAACACCATATATTTT. This gives the protein CASSQGTGGGGNTIYF.

The chain couples TRBV29-1 to TRBJ2-1; possibly TRBD1 for D (6 bases). Germline V gene data show CDR1 as SQVTM and CDR2 as ANQGSEA. This CDR3 is built from 14 residues. Trimming took 8 bases from V and 4 from J, leaving 18 bases between them. CDR3 sequence: CSFASQGQYNEQFF. CDR3 in DNA: TGCAGCTTCGCCTCCCAGGGGCAGTACAATGAGCAGTTCTTC.

This chain uses TRBV19 with TRBJ1-2, with TRBD1 as a possible D gene (5 bases). Germline CDR1 and CDR2: LNHDA and SQIVND (reference sequence). CDR3 length: 14 amino acids. V was clipped by 6 bases and J by 0 bases, with 11 bases between them. The CDR3 loop is CASRGLEANYGYTF. The DNA of the CDR3 is TGTGCCAGTAGGGGACTTGAGGCTAACTATGGCTACACCTTC.

The chain joins TRBV5-1 to TRBJ2-5, with TRBD1 matching 9 bases. The germline gives CDR1 SGHRS, CDR2 YFSETQ. J lost 5 bases, V lost 6 bases, and 14 bases had no gene match. This CDR3 is 16 amino acids long. In nucleotides, the CDR3 is TGCGCCAGCACGGGGACAGGGTCCACGGCGGGTGAGACCCAGTACTTC. The encoded protein is CASTGTGSTAGETQYF. Full variable domain (remainder filled in from reference TRBV5-1 and TRBJ2-5): KAGVTQTPRYLIKTRGQQVTLSCSPISGHRSVSWYQQTPGQGLQFLFEYFSETQRNKGNFPGRFSGRQFSNSRSEMNVSTLELGDSALYLCASTGTGSTAGETQYFGPGTRLLVL.

The chain links TRBV25-1 to TRBJ2-7; D not resolved. Germline lookup yields CDR1 MGHDK and CDR2 SYGVNS. V lost 4 bases to trimming and J lost 6 bases, with 16 bases between them. CDR3 length: 14 amino acids. CDR3 loop: CASSARAQLGEQYF. For the CDR3, the DNA is TGTGCCAGCAGTGCCCGGGCCCAACTCGGCGAGCAGTACTTC.

The chain employs TRBV6-1 and TRBJ2-5, with TRBD1 identical over 7 bases. CDR3 length: 13 residues. Germline loops: CDR1 MNHNS, CDR2 SASEGT. Trimming at V came to 7 bases and at J to 3 bases, leaving 5 bases not matched to a gene. In DNA, the CDR3 is TGTGCCAGCACTGGGACAGCTAAAGAGACCCAGTACTTC. This codes for CASTGTAKETQYF.

The rearrangement joins TRBV15 to TRBJ2-3; tentatively, D is TRBD1 (6 bases). V lost 0 bases to trimming and J lost 5 bases, with 12 bases between them. Germline lookup yields CDR1 LNHNV and CDR2 YYDKDF (reference sequence). This CDR3 region has 15 residues. This chain's CDR3 is CATSRDRGKIDTQYF. In DNA form, the CDR3 reads TGTGCCACCAGCAGAGACAGGGGTAAAATAGATACGCAGTATTTT.

The chain combines TRBV6-5 with TRBJ1-4; D call uncertain. Trimming stripped 2 bases from V and 8 bases from J, with 9 bases between. Germline assignment: CDR1 MNHEY and CDR2 SVGAGI. CDR3 length equals 13 residues. CDR3 amino acids: CASSYRGFEKLFF. DNA for the CDR3: TGTGCCAGCAGTTACCGGGGTTTCGAAAAACTGTTTTTT.

This clone came up a few times. The J gene is TRBJ2-7, the V gene TRBV6-1; 9 bases fit TRBD1. V trimming: 6 bases; J trimming: 2 bases; junction bases outside the gene matches: 5. CDR1 is MNHNS, CDR2 SASEGT, per germline. This CDR3 comprises 14 residues. CDR3 bases: TGTGCCAGCAGCCCGGACAGGGGTCCCTACGAGCAGTACTTC. Its translation is CASSPDRGPYEQYF.

The rearrangement uses TRBV10-3 and TRBJ2-7; D not resolved. The CDR3 totals 14 residues. Germline assignment: CDR1 ENHRY and CDR2 SYGVKD. Trimming stripped 2 bases from V and 6 bases from J, with 14 bases between. The CDR3 DNA is TGTGCCATCAGTGAGCCGGCCCTAGTGAGCGAGCAGTACTTC. As protein: CAISEPALVSEQYF.

This chain joins TRBV6-1 and TRBJ2-7; D possibly uses TRBD1 or TRBD2 (6 bases each). Trimming stripped 6 bases from V and 3 bases from J, with 12 bases between. Germline-derived CDR1 and CDR2 are MNHNS and SASEGT. The CDR3 loop spans 13 amino acids. CDR3 sequence reads: CASRGGGIYEQYF. As DNA, the CDR3 is TGTGCCAGCAGGGGGGGCGGAATCTACGAGCAGTACTTC.

The chain couples TRBV18 to TRBJ1-6, with 8 bases identical to TRBD1. V lost 5 bases and J lost 7; bases outside the gene matches: 7. CDR1 is KGHSH and CDR2 is LQKENI in the germline V gene. The CDR3 runs 15 residues. CDR3 in DNA: TGTGCCAGCTCAACGGACAGGGCAAGAAATTCACCCCTCCACTTT. Translation gives CASSTDRARNSPLHF.

The V call is TRBV6-6, the J call TRBJ2-7; D remains ambiguous. The CDR3 runs to 14 residues. V lost 0 bases and J 2 bases, leaving 8 bases between the germline ends. Germline lookup yields CDR1 MNHNY and CDR2 SVGAGI (reference sequence). CDR3: CASSYSPETYEQYF. CDR3 DNA sequence: TGTGCCAGCAGTTACTCCCCAGAGACCTACGAGCAGTACTTC.

The chain recombines TRBV5-1 with TRBJ1-2; D possibly corresponds to TRBD1 (5 bases). This CDR3 has 15 residues. V lost 2 bases and J 6 bases, leaving 17 bases between the germline ends. Looked up from germline, CDR1 is SGHRS and CDR2 is YFSETQ. CDR3 residues: CASSLTGAEGNGYTF. The CDR3 region has the DNA TGCGCCAGCAGCTTAACCGGGGCGGAGGGGAATGGCTACACCTTC.

V and J are TRBV27 and TRBJ1-1, with D maybe TRBD1 (6 bases). The CDR3 has 13 amino acids. The V and J ends lost 4 bases and 5 bases respectively, with 11 bases between them. Germline CDR1 is MNHEY and CDR2 is SMNVEV (reference sequence). CDR3 sequence (DNA): TGTGCCAGCAGTTGGGGGGCTAGGACTGAAGCTTTCTTT. It is translated as CASSWGARTEAFF.

The chain has TRBV11-3 and TRBJ2-7, with D unresolved. Germline V gene data show CDR1 as SGHNT and CDR2 as YENEEA. V lost 3 bases and J 0 bases, leaving 9 bases between the germline ends. CDR3 size: 14 residues. The CDR3 DNA reads TGTGCCAGCAGCTTGTCTGCTGGCTCCTACGAGCAGTACTTC. This encodes CASSLSAGSYEQYF.

The rearrangement links TRBV5-4 to TRBJ2-7; tentative D call: TRBD1 (6 bases). CDR1 SGHNT and CDR2 YYREEE come from the germline V gene (reference sequence). V was cut by 2 bases and J by 2 bases, with 8 bases left in between. This CDR3 is 13 amino acids long. The CDR3 loop is CASSFRGTYEQYF. CDR3 bases: TGTGCCAGCAGCTTCAGGGGTACCTACGAGCAGTACTTC.

The V gene is TRBV7-8, the J gene TRBJ1-3, with 7 nucleotides matching TRBD1. In germline, CDR1 is SGHVS, CDR2 FQNEAQ. Trimming removed 5 bases from V and 3 bases from J; junction bases left unmatched: 4. The CDR3 consists of 14 residues. CDR3 loop: CASSDGTVGNTIYF. For the CDR3, the DNA is TGTGCCAGCAGCGATGGGACAGTTGGAAACACCATATATTTT.